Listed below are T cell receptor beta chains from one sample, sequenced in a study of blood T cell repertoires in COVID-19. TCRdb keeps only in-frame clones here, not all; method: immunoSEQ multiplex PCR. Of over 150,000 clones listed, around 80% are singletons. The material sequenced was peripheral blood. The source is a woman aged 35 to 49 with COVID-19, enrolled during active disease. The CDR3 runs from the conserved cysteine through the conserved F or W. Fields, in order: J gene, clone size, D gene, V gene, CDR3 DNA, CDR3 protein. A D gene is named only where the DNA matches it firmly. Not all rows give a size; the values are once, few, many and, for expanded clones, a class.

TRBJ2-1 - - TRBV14 TGTGCCAGCAGCCAACAACAGGGGCGGGGTGAGCAGTTCTTC CASSQQQGRGEQFF
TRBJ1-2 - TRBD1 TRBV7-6 TGTGCCAGCAGCTTATCTACTCTTGACAGGGCTTATGGCTACACCTTC CASSLSTLDRAYGYTF
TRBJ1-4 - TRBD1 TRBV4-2 TGTGCCAGCAGCCCCACCCCGGGACAGGGCGCGCGCGGTGAAAAACTGTTTTTT CASSPTPGQGARGEKLFF
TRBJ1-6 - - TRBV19 TGTGCCAGTAGTATAAGAAGTGGGTACTCCCTGCGGAATTCACCCCTCCACTTT CASSIRSGYSLRNSPLHF
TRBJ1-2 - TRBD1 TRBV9 TGTGCCAGCAGCGTTACAGGGGGCGAGGATGGCTACACCTTC CASSVTGGEDGYTF
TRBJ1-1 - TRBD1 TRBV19 TGTGCCAGTAGTAACAGGGGCGGTGGCACTGAAGCTTTCTTT CASSNRGGGTEAFF
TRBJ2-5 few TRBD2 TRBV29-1 TGCAGCGTTTTCGGGGGGGACGGAGGGGAGACCCAGTACTTC CSVFGGDGGETQYF
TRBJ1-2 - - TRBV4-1 TGCGCCAGCAGCCCTTCGGCCCGGGAGAGGGGATATGGCTACACCTTC CASSPSARERGYGYTF
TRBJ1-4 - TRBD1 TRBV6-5 TGTGCCAGCAGTTACGGAAAGGGACAGCTTAATGAAAAACTGTTTTTT CASSYGKGQLNEKLFF
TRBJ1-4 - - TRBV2 TGTGCCAGCAGGGGGGGGTCGGCCTATGAAAAACTGTTTTTT CASRGGSAYEKLFF
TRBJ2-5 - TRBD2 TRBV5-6 TGTGCCAGCAGCTTGGCGCTAGCGGGGGCTGAGACCCAGTACTTC CASSLALAGAETQYF
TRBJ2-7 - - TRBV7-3 TGTGCCAGCAGCCTCCGGGACTCAAGGGACGAGCAGTACTTC CASSLRDSRDEQYF
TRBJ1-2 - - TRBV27 TGTGCCAGCAGGCCAGGTTACTCTAACTATGGCTACACCTTC CASRPGYSNYGYTF
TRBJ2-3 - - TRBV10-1 TGCGCCAGCAGTGATACAGGCAACACAGATACGCAGTATTTT CASSDTGNTDTQYF
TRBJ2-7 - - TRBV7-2 TGTGCCAGCAGCTTAGGCGGTCACTACGAGCAGTACTTC CASSLGGHYEQYF
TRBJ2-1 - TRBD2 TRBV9 TGTGCCAGCAGCGTCAGACTAGCGACCTACAATGAGCAGTTCTTC CASSVRLATYNEQFF
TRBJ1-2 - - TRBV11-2 TGTGCCAGCAGCTTAGAGGGGAGCACTAACTATGGCTACACCTTC CASSLEGSTNYGYTF
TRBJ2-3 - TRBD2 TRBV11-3 TGTGCCAGCAGCTTAGCCCCTATAGCGGGAGGAACAGATACGCAGTATTTT CASSLAPIAGGTDTQYF
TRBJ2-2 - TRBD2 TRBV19 TGTGCCAGTTTCAAGCGGGAGGGGTACGGGGAGCTGTTTTTT CASFKREGYGELFF
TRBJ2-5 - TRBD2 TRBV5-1 TGCGCCAGCATTGGGGACGGGAGGAAGAAAGAGACCCAGTACTTC CASIGDGRKKETQYF
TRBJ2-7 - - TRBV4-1 TGCGCCAGCAGATCTCAAGGAGGGTCAACCTACGAGCAGTACTTC CASRSQGGSTYEQYF
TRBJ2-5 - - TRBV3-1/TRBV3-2 TGTGCCAGCAGCCAAGTCTTACTAATGGGGGCCGAAGAGACCCAGTACTTC CASSQVLLMGAEETQYF
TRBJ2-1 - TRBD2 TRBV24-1 TGTGCCACCAGTGATTTAAAGGGCCTAGCGGGAGGGCCTCGCGATGAGCAGTTCTTC CATSDLKGLAGGPRDEQFF
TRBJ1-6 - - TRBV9 TGTGCCAGCACCCCCCCCGGTGCTAATTCACCCCTCCACTTT CASTPPGANSPLHF
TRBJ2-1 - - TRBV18 TGTGCCAGCTCACCAGGACAGAACAATGAGCAGTTCTTC CASSPGQNNEQFF
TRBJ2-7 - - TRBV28 TGTGCCAGCAGTTCAGGGGCGATTAAGTACTTC CASSSGAIKYF
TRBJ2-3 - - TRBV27 TGTGCCAGCAGTTTAGGAGGGGGCCGCACAGATACGCAGTATTTT CASSLGGGRTDTQYF
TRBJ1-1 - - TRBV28 TGTGCCAGCACCTCCATCAGGGGAAACACTGAAGCTTTCTTT CASTSIRGNTEAFF
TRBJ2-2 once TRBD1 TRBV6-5 TGTGCCAGCAGTTATCACGGGACAGGGGTTTCCGGGGAGCTGTTTTTT CASSYHGTGVSGELFF
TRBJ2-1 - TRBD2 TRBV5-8 TGTGCCAGCAGCAATAGTTGGGGGGGAATCCTTAATGAGCAGTTCTTC CASSNSWGGILNEQFF
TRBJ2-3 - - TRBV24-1 TGTGCCACCAGTGATTTGGGGGAGTCAGATACGCAGTATTTT CATSDLGESDTQYF
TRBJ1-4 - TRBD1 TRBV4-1 TGCGCCAGCAGCAAAGGACAGCAGGGGGCAACTAATGAAAAACTGTTTTTT CASSKGQQGATNEKLFF
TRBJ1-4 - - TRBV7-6 TGTGCCAGCAGCTTAGCGCAGGGGTATAATGAAAAACTGTTTTTT CASSLAQGYNEKLFF
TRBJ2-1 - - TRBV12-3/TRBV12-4 TGTGCCAGCAGTTTGAGCAATGAGCAGTTCTTC CASSLSNEQFF
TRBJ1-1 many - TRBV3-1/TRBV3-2 TGTGCCAGCAGCCTTGGGGCGGTTCGGTATTGGACTGAAGCTTTCTTT CASSLGAVRYWTEAFF
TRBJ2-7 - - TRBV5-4 TGTGCCAGCAGCGTCCGGGACACACCCTACGAGCAGTACTTC CASSVRDTPYEQYF
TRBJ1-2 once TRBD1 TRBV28 TGTGCCAGCAGTTTATTAACAGGGGGCGATGGCTACACCTTC CASSLLTGGDGYTF
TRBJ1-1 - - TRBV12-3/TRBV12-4 TGTGCCAGCAGTTGGAGGGCTGAAGCTTTCTTT CASSWRAEAFF
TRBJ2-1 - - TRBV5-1 TGCGCCAGCAATCAGGGGTGGGCCTACAATGAGCAGTTCTTC CASNQGWAYNEQFF
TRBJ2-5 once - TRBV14 TGTGCCAGCAGCCAAGCAGTTTCCGGGTGGCAAGAGACCCAGTACTTC CASSQAVSGWQETQYF
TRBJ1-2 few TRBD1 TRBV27 TGTGCCAGCAGTTGGGACGGGACAGGGGGTCGTGGCTACACCTTC CASSWDGTGGRGYTF
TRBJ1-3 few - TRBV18 TGTGCCAGCTCACCAGTCCAGACTGGAAACACCATATATTTT CASSPVQTGNTIYF
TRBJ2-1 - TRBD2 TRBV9 TGTGCCAGCAGCGTAGAGATGGGACTAGCGGGAGCAAATGAGCAGTTCTTC CASSVEMGLAGANEQFF
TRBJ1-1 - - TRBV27 TGTGCCAGCAGTGTGACAGGAACCATGAACACTGAAGCTTTCTTT CASSVTGTMNTEAFF
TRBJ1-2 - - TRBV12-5 TGTGCTAGTGGTTGGGAGGTCCGCTATGGCTACACCTTC CASGWEVRYGYTF
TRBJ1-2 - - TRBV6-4 TGTGCCAGCAGTGCCACATGGGGGGAAGGCTACACCTTC CASSATWGEGYTF
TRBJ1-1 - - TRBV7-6 TGTGCCAGCAGCTTGGGCGTGTTAGGGAACACTGAAGCTTTCTTT CASSLGVLGNTEAFF
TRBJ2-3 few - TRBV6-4 TGTGCCAGCAGGCGGGATGTTCTCACAGATACGCAGTATTTT CASRRDVLTDTQYF
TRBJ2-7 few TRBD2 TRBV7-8 TGTGCCAGCAGCTTAGCCGGGGGGGCCTCCTACATCACGTACTTC CASSLAGGASYITYF
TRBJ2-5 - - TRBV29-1 TGCAGCGCGGCGGACAGGAGGGGGGAGACCCAGTACTTC CSAADRRGETQYF
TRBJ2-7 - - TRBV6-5 TGTGCCAGCAGTTACGGGGGCGGATCCTACGAGCAGTACTTC CASSYGGGSYEQYF
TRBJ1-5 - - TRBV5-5 TGTGCCAGCAGCTTGGGCAGGCTTCTGAGCAATCAGCCCCAGCATTTT CASSLGRLLSNQPQHF
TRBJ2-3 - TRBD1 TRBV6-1 TGTGCCAGCAGTGAAGCGGACAGGCCACGCACAGATACGCAGTATTTT CASSEADRPRTDTQYF
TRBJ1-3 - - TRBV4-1 TGCGCCAGCAGCCCAAACACGGGAAACACCATATATTTT CASSPNTGNTIYF
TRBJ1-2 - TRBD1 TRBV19 TGTGCCAGCCAGACAGGGGCTGGTGAGGGATATGGCTACACCTTC CASQTGAGEGYGYTF